Following are 9 T cell receptor beta chains from one sample sequenced in a study of T cells in women clearing cervical HPV infection. Measured with immunoSEQ multiplex PCR; TCRdb has only the in-frame clones, and not every one. This listing includes some 50,000 clones. The specimen sequenced was blood buffy coat. The receptors here all came from a woman aged 18 to 69 with a cervical HPV16 infection that either progressed to CIN3+ or cleared (not recorded which).

As to this clone: The CDR3 goes on 3 residues after the read ends, and that part is filled in from the germline J gene. This sample also contains other DNA sequences that code for the same CDR3. The V call is TRBV6-1, the J call TRBJ2-3; either TRBD1 or TRBD2 may supply D (6 bases each). The CDR3 sequence is 16 residues long. The V gene lost 4 bases and the J gene lost 6 bases, with 20 bases spanning the gap. CDR1 is MNHNS, CDR2 SASEGT, per germline. CDR3 amino acids: CASSGGPTPGADTQYF. CDR3 DNA (partial): TGTGCCAGCAGTGGGGGGCCCACCCCGGGAGCGGATACG.

The CDR3 DNA, read in part, is TGTGCCAGCAGAGCCGACAGGGTAGGCAATCAGCCC. This codes for CASRADRVGNQP. The entire CDR3 protein is CASRADRVGNQPQHF. The chain uses TRBV2 and TRBJ1-5; 7 bases are a match to TRBD1. The sequence runs out 3 residues before the end of the CDR3; the remainder is reconstructed from the germline J gene. The CDR3 loop spans 15 amino acids. CDR1 and CDR2 from the germline V gene are SNHLY and FYNNEI. Trimming removed 6 bases from V and 2 bases from J; junction bases left unmatched: 7.

CDR3 in amino acids: CASTTGGDLIAKNIQYF. The DNA read from the CDR3 is TGTGCCAGCACCACGGGGGGGGATTTAATAGCCAAAAACATT. The chain is built from TRBV12-3 or TRBV12-4 and TRBJ2-4, with 8 bases matching TRBD2. The read ends 3 residues before the CDR3 terminus; that terminus is restored from the germline J gene. V was pared by 7 bases and J by 0 bases, with 11 bases of the junction left unmatched. The CDR3 consists of 17 residues.

Note on this clone: Coverage ceases 3 residues before the CDR3 finishes, and the germline J gene fills in the end. This sequence joins TRBV19 and TRBJ1-1; maybe TRBD1 (6 bases). The CDR3 runs to 14 residues. Trimming took 5 bases from V and 1 from J, leaving 11 bases between them. Germline V lookup: CDR1 LNHDA, CDR2 SQIVND (reference sequence). CDR3 amino acids: CASSPLQGNTEAFF. CDR3 DNA, as far as it was read: TGTGCCAGTAGTCCCCTACAGGGGAACACTGAA.

About this clone itself: The sequenced fragment ends 3 residues before the CDR3 boundary, so the rest is inferred from the germline J gene. The chain combines TRBV10-1 with TRBJ2-3, with 10 bases fitting TRBD2. Germline V gene sequence: CDR1 WNHNN, CDR2 SYGVQD (reference sequence). The CDR3 spans 16 residues. With V trimmed by 10 bases and J by 6 bases, 16 bases remained unmatched. The CDR3 sequence is CATQRGGLRGVDTQYF. The part of the CDR3 DNA that was read is TGCGCCACGCAGCGGGGGGGTCTACGGGGAGTGGATACG.

As for this clone: From the germline J gene comes the end of the CDR3, since the read stops 3 residues before it. The chain recombines TRBV19 with TRBJ2-2, with D maybe TRBD1 (6 bases). The germline gives CDR1 LNHDA, CDR2 SQIVND (reference sequence). The CDR3 loop spans 14 amino acids. The CDR3 sequence is CASTPGQGSEKLFF. The sequenced part of the CDR3 DNA is TGTGCCAGTACCCCCGGCCAGGGGAGTGAAAAG.

On this clone itself: The read halts 3 residues ahead of the CDR3 end, with the missing end drawn from the germline J gene. The V call is TRBV7-9, the J call TRBJ2-6; possible D gene TRBD1, 5 bases. This CDR3 has 15 amino acids. Looked up from germline, CDR1 is SEHNR and CDR2 is FQNEAQ (reference sequence). V lost 1 base and J 4 bases, leaving 8 bases between the germline ends. The chain's CDR3 is CASSLDGAGANVLTF. The covered CDR3 bases are TGTGCCAGCAGCTTAGATGGGGCCGGGGCCAACGTC.

With regard to this clone: The read ends 3 residues shy of where the CDR3 ends; the end is completed using the germline J gene. The chain has TRBV9 and TRBJ2-1, with 9 bases lining up with TRBD2. The J segment lost 6 bases and the V segment lost 3 bases, leaving 7 bases of the junction unmatched. There are 15 residues in the CDR3. CDR1 SGDLS and CDR2 YYNGEE come from the germline V gene. CDR3 amino acids: CASSAGLASGNEQFF. The sequenced CDR3 bases are TGTGCCAGCAGCGCTGGACTAGCGTCAGGCAATGAG.

As for this clone: The read comes to an end 3 residues before the CDR3 does, leaving the germline J gene to fill in the end. The J gene is TRBJ2-1, the V gene TRBV6-2 or TRBV6-3; TRBD1 aligns across 7 bases. The V segment lost 6 bases and the J segment 5 bases; nucleotides outside the gene matches: 7. Germline V gives CDR1 MNHEY, CDR2 SVGEGT. There are 14 residues in the CDR3. CDR3 residues: CASRRGQSDNEQFF. CDR3 DNA, as far as it was read: TGTGCCAGCAGAAGGGGACAGTCGGACAATGAG.